These 10 T cell receptor beta chains came from one sample sequenced in a study of blood T cell repertoires in COVID-19. Generated by immunoSEQ multiplex PCR, the TCRdb table keeps only in-frame clones and is missing some. Among around 250,000 clones listed, almost 85% were seen once. The material sequenced was peripheral blood. These receptors were taken from a man between 45 and 60 years old with active or convalescent COVID-19.

The genes are TRBV18 and TRBJ2-7; TRBD2 matches at 9 bases. Per the germline V gene, CDR1 is KGHSH and CDR2 is LQKENI. The V gene end was trimmed by 0 bases and the J gene end by 7 bases; junction bases not matched to a gene: 4. The length of the CDR3 is 14 residues. The DNA of the CDR3 is TGTGCCAGCTCACCACCTCTAGCGGGAAGGGAGCAGTACTTC. Translating gives CASSPPLAGREQYF.

On this clone: This sample also contains other DNA sequences that code for the same CDR3. The chain links TRBV7-9 to TRBJ1-1; maybe TRBD1 (5 bases). The CDR3 runs 14 residues. Trimming shortened V by 2 bases and J by 2 bases, and 9 bases separated the two germline ends. The germline V gene encodes CDR1 SEHNR and CDR2 FQNEAQ (reference sequence). CDR3 residues: CASSLMGGNTEAFF. CDR3 sequence (DNA): TGTGCCAGCAGCTTAATGGGGGGTAACACTGAAGCTTTCTTT.

This chain uses TRBV5-4 with TRBJ2-5, with 9 bases aligning to TRBD2. The CDR3 spans 20 residues. V was clipped by 2 bases and J by 4 bases; unmatched bases: 21. From germline, CDR1 is SGHNT and CDR2 YYREEE (reference sequence). This CDR3 is CASSLRGRGFKREEGETQYF. As DNA, the CDR3 is TGTGCCAGCAGCTTAAGGGGTCGGGGTTTCAAGCGGGAGGAGGGAGAGACCCAGTACTTC.

The chain couples TRBV6-6 to TRBJ1-1; D is perhaps TRBD1 (6 bases). There are 13 residues in the CDR3. In germline, CDR1 is MNHNY, CDR2 SVGAGI (reference sequence). With 3 bases removed from V and 7 bases from J, the gap between germline ends came to 12 bases. CDR3 residues: CASSYGGQIEAFF. The CDR3 region has the DNA TGTGCCAGCAGTTATGGGGGACAAATTGAAGCTTTCTTT.

The table lists this clone with a few counts. This chain uses TRBV6-5 with TRBJ1-5, with 8 nucleotides matching TRBD1. The CDR3 loop spans 15 amino acids. Unmatched junction bases numbered 4, after V lost 4 bases and J lost 2 bases. Germline V CDR1 and CDR2: MNHEY, SVGAGI. CDR3 sequence reads: CASSSQGEGNQPQHF. Written as DNA, the CDR3 is TGTGCCAGCAGTTCACAGGGGGAGGGCAATCAGCCCCAGCATTTT.

This clone was seen more than once but under ten times. CDR3 sequence (DNA): TGTGCCAGCAGCGTAGAACAGGGCGTTGCAGATACGCAGTATTTT. Protein product: CASSVEQGVADTQYF. This chain uses TRBV9 with TRBJ2-3; maybe TRBD1 (6 bases). V was shortened by 0 bases and J by 4 bases, with 12 bases between the two germline ends. Germline CDR1 is SGDLS and CDR2 is YYNGEE. The CDR3 extends over 15 amino acids.

In its sample, this clone was seen once. The V and J genes are TRBV29-1 and TRBJ2-3; D possibly corresponds to TRBD2 (6 bases). CDR1 is SQVTM and CDR2 is ANQGSEA in the germline V gene. This CDR3 contains 13 residues. V was clipped by 2 bases and J by 5 bases, with 11 bases between them. This chain's CDR3 is CSVERFGGDTQYF. The CDR3, as DNA: TGCAGCGTTGAACGCTTCGGGGGAGATACGCAGTATTTT.

Comment on this clone: In the same sample, other DNA sequences code for this CDR3. The chain employs TRBV5-1 and TRBJ1-2, with 7 positions matching TRBD1. J gave up 6 bases and V 0 bases, and 2 bases lay outside the gene matches. Germline V gives CDR1 SGHRS, CDR2 YFSETQ. CDR3 size: 13 residues. The chain's CDR3 is CASSLGQGNGYTF. CDR3 DNA: TGCGCCAGCAGCTTGGGACAGGGTAATGGCTACACCTTC.

In the case of this clone: Other DNA sequences in this specimen translate into the identical CDR3. The chain is built from TRBV7-9 and TRBJ2-3, with D possibly matching TRBD2 (6 bases). The V and J ends lost 4 bases and 3 bases respectively, with 11 bases between them. The CDR3 extends over 14 amino acids. Germline lookup yields CDR1 SEHNR and CDR2 FQNEAQ (reference sequence). CDR3 amino acids: CASSSGTSTDTQYF. The CDR3 nucleotides are TGTGCCAGCAGCTCCGGGACTTCTACAGATACGCAGTATTTT.

This CDR3 reads CASGDLSTDTQYF. CDR3 nucleotide sequence: TGTGCCAGCGGCGACTTAAGCACAGATACGCAGTATTTT. The V call is TRBV6-5, the J call TRBJ2-3; unclear D gene. This CDR3 is 13 amino acids long. CDR1 and CDR2 (germline): MNHEY, SVGAGI. With 8 bases removed from V and 0 bases from J, the gap between germline ends came to 9 bases.